This TCR beta chain stems from a study of cytomegalovirus exposure and HLA in healthy donors. Study-level results: Certain indistinguishable V segments, among them TRBV6-2 and TRBV6-3, were excluded. Cytomegalovirus association was assigned to more than 150 TCR beta chains.

As regards this clone: Its specificity is unknown.

V trimming: 3 bases; J trimming: 6 bases; junction bases outside the gene matches: 22. CDR1 and CDR2 (germline): SGHNT, YYREEE (reference sequence). The CDR3 runs 20 residues. In the PCR, 60 Vbeta and 13 Jbeta primers were used. Repertoires were generated with immunoSEQ multiplex PCR, while TCRdb's copy carries only in-frame clones and drops some. The sample consists of around 190,000 clones, roughly 80% of them appearing once. The sequence was obtained from a woman in her twenties or thirties in good health and CMV-seronegative. The sample was PBMCs. J is TRBJ2-3 and V is TRBV5-4; 10 bases map to TRBD2. This CDR3 is CASSSLSRKSGGAVSDTQYF. DNA for the CDR3: TGTGCCAGCAGCTCCTTGTCCCGAAAGAGCGGGGGGGCCGTTTCGGATACGCAGTATTTT. Full variable domain (outside the CDR3, taken from reference TRBV5-4 and TRBJ2-3): ETGVTQSPTHLIKTRGQQVTLRCSSQSGHNTVSWYQQALGQGPQFIFQYYREEENGRGNFPPRFSGLQFPNYSSELNVNALELDDSALYLCASSSLSRKSGGAVSDTQYFGPGTRLTVL.